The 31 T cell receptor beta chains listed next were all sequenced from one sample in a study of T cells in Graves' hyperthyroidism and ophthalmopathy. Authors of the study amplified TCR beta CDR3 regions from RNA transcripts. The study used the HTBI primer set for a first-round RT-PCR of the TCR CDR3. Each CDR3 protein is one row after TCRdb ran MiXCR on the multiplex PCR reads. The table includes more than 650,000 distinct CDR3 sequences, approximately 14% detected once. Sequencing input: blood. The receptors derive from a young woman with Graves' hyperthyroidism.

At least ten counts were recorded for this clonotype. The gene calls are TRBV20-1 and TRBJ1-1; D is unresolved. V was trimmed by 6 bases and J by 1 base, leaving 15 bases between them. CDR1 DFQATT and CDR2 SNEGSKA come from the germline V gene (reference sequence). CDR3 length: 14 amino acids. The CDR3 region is CSAGLRGRNTEAFF. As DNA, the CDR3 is TGCAGTGCCGGGCTTCGGGGTAGGAACACTGAAGCTTTCTTT.

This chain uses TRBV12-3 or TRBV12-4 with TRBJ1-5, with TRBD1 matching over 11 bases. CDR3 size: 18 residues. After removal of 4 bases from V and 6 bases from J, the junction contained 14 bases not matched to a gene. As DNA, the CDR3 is TGTGCCAGCAGTTCTGGACAGGGGGCATCTCATAGCCCTCAGCCCCAGCATTTT. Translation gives CASSSGQGASHSPQPQHF.

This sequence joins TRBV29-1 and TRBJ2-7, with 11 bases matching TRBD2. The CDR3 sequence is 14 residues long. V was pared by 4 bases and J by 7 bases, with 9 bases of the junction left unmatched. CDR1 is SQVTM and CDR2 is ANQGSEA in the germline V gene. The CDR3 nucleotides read TGCAGCGTTGTGGGACTAGCGGACACTTTGGAGCAGTACTTC. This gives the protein CSVVGLADTLEQYF.

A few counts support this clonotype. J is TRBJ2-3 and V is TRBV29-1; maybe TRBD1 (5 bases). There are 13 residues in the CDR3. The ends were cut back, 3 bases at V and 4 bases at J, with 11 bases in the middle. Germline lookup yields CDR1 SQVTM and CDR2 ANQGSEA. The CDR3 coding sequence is TGCAGCGTTGATCACCAGGGCCCAGATACGCAGTATTTT. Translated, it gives CSVDHQGPDTQYF.

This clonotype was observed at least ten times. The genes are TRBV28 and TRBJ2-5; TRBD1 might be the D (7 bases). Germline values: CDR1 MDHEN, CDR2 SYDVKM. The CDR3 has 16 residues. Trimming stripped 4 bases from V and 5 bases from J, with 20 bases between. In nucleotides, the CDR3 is TGTGCCAGCAGTTCTCGGAGGGGGCTGCTTCGGGAGACCCAGTACTTC. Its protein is CASSSRRGLLRETQYF.

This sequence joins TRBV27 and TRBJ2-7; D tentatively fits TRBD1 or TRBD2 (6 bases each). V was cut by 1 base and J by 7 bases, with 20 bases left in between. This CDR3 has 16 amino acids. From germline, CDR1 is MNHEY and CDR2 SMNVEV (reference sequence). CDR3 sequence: CASSLLGGRLGNEQYF. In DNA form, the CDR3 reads TGTGCCAGCAGTTTATTGGGGGGCCGATTGGGGAATGAGCAGTACTTC.

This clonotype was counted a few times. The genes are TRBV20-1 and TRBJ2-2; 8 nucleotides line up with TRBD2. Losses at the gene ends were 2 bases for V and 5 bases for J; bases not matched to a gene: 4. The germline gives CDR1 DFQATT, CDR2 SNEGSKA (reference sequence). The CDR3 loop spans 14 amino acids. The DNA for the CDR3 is TGCAGTGCTAGACTCCCGGGAGGGACCGGGGAGCTGTTTTTT. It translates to CSARLPGGTGELFF.

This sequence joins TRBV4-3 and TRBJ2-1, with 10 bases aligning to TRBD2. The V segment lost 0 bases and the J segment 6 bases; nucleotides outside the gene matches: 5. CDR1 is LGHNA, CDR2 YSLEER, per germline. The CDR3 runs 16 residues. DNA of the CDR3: TGCGCCAGCAGCCAAGATTTCGCTAGCGGGAGCAATGAGCAGTTCTTC. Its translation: CASSQDFASGSNEQFF.

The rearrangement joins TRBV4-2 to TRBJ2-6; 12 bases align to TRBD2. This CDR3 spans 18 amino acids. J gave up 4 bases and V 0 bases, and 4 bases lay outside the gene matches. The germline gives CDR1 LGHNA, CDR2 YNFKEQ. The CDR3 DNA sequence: TGTGCCAGCAGCCAAGATACTAGCGGGAGGACCGGGGCCAACGTCCTGACTTTC. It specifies CASSQDTSGRTGANVLTF.

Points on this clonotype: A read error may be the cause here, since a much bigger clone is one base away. As DNA, the CDR3 is TGCGCCAGCAGCTTGAGTATCGGGACTGAAGCTTTCTTT. Residues: CASSLSIGTEAFF. The V and J genes are TRBV5-1 and TRBJ1-1; no definite D call. In germline, CDR1 is SGHRS, CDR2 YFSETQ. Trimming stripped 1 base from V and 5 bases from J, with 9 bases between. The CDR3 is made up of 13 amino acids.

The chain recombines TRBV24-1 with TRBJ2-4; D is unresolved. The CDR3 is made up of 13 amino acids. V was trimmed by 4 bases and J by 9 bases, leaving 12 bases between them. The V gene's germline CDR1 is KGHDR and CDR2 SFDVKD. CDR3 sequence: CATSERSGSIQYF. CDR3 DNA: TGTGCCACCAGTGAGCGCTCGGGCAGCATTCAGTACTTC.

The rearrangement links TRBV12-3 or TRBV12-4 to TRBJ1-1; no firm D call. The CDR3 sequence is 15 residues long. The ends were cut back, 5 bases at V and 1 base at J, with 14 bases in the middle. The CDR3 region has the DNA TGTGCCAGCAGTCCCTCCCGGTGGGGGAACACTGAAGCTTTCTTT. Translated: CASSPSRWGNTEAFF.

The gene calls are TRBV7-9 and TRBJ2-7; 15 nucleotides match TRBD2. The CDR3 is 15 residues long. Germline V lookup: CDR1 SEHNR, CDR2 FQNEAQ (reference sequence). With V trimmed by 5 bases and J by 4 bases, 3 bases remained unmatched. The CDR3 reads CASSGTSGRIYEQYF. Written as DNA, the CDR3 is TGTGCCAGCAGCGGGACTAGCGGGAGGATTTACGAGCAGTACTTC.

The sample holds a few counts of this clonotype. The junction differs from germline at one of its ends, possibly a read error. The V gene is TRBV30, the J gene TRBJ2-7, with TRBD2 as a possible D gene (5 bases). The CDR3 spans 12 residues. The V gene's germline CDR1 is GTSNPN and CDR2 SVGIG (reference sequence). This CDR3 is CAGSGLTYEQYF. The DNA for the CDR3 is TGTGCCGGGAGTGGTCTGACCTACGAGCAGTACTTC.

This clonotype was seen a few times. The CDR3 DNA reads as TGTGCCACCAGTGATGCGACTAGCGGGAGCTCCTACAATGAGCAGTTCTTC. This encodes CATSDATSGSSYNEQFF. The V gene is TRBV24-1, the J gene TRBJ2-1, with 12 bases matching TRBD2. The CDR3 consists of 17 residues. Looked up from germline, CDR1 is KGHDR and CDR2 is SFDVKD. V lost 3 bases to trimming and J lost 0 bases; unmatched junction nucleotides: 2.

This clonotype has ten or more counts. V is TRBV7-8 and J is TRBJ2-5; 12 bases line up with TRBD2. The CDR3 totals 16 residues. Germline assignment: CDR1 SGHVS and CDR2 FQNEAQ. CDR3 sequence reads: CATLLAGGPREVTQYF. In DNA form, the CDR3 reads TGTGCGACCCTACTAGCGGGAGGCCCTAGGGAGGTGACCCAGTACTTC.

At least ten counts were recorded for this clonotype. The CDR3 DNA follows: TGTGCCAGCAGTGTTTCGACAGTTAGCAATCAGCCCCAGCATTTT. Its translation: CASSVSTVSNQPQHF. V usage is TRBV2 and J usage is TRBJ1-5; D might be TRBD1 (5 bases). CDR1 is SNHLY and CDR2 is FYNNEI in the germline V gene. The CDR3 is 15 amino acids. V lost 4 bases and J 0 bases, leaving 10 bases between the germline ends.

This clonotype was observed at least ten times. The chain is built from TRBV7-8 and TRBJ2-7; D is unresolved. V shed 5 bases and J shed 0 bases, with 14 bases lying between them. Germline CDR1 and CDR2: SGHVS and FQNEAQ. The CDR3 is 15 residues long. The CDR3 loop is CASSQSELISYEQYF. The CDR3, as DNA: TGTGCCAGCAGCCAAAGTGAATTGATCTCCTACGAGCAGTACTTC.

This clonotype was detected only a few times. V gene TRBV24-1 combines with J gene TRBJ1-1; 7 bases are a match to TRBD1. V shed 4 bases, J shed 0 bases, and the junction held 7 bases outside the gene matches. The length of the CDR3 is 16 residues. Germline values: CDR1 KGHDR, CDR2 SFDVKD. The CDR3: CATSEGPGGMNTEAFF. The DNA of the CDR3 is TGTGCCACCAGTGAAGGCCCAGGGGGGATGAACACTGAAGCTTTCTTT.

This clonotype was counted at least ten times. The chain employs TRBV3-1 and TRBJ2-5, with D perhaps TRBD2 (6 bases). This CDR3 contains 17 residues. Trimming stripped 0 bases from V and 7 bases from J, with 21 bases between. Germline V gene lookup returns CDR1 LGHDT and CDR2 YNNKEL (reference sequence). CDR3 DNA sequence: TGTGCCAGCAGCCAAGATCGAGTTAGCGGTACTCGAGGGACCCAGTACTTC. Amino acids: CASSQDRVSGTRGTQYF.

The CDR3 bases are TGTGCCAGCAGCTTAAAAGAAACCCAGCCCCAGCATTTT. It yields the protein CASSLKETQPQHF. The chain carries TRBV11-2 and TRBJ1-5, with D unclear. The germline CDR1 and CDR2 sequences are SGHAT and FQNNGV. The CDR3 extends over 13 amino acids. V lost 2 bases, J lost 7 bases, and 9 bases lay in between. Supplemented by reference TRBV11-2 and TRBJ1-5, the full variable domain reads EAGVAQSPRYKIIEKRQSVAFWCNPISGHATLYWYQQILGQGPKLLIQFQNNGVVDDSQLPKDRFSAERLKGVDSTLKIQPAKLEDSAVYLCASSLKETQPQHFGDGTRLSIL.

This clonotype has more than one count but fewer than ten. The chain's CDR3 is CSARARGGGLSTDTQYF. In DNA, the CDR3 is TGCAGTGCTAGAGCTCGGGGGGGCGGACTGAGCACAGATACGCAGTATTTT. The rearrangement joins TRBV20-1 to TRBJ2-3; 8 positions match TRBD2. The CDR3 loop spans 17 amino acids. V trimming: 1 base; J trimming: 0 bases; junction bases outside the gene matches: 9. Germline values: CDR1 DFQATT, CDR2 SNEGSKA (reference sequence).

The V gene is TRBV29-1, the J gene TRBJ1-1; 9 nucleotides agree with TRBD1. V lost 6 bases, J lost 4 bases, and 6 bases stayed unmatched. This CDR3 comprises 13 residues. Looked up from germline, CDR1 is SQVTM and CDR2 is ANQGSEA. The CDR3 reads CSVARTGVTEAFF. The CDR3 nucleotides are TGCAGCGTCGCCCGGACAGGGGTCACTGAAGCTTTCTTT.

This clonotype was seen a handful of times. This CDR3 reads CASTRGRDISTGELFF. CDR3 bases: TGTGCCAGCACCCGAGGGCGGGATATTTCCACCGGGGAGCTGTTTTTT. The chain combines TRBV13 with TRBJ2-2, with a possible D match to TRBD2 (6 bases). Germline CDR1 PRHDT, CDR2 FYEKMQ (reference sequence). The V end lost 7 bases, the J end lost 4 bases, and 19 bases lay between the germline ends. This CDR3 spans 16 amino acids. Full variable domain (outside the CDR3, taken from reference TRBV13 and TRBJ2-2): AAGVIQSPRHLIKEKRETATLKCYPIPRHDTVYWYQQGPGQDPQFLISFYEKMQSDKGSIPDRFSAQQFSDYHSELNMSSLELGDSALYFCASTRGRDISTGELFFGEGSRLTVL.

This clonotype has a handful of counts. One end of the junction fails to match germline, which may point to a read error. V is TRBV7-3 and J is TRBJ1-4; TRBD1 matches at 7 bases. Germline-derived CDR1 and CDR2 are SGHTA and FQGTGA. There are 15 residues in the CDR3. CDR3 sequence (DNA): TGTGCCAGCAGCTTAACGGCGGCAGGGGGGGAAAGACTGTTTTTT. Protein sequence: CASSLTAAGGERLFF.

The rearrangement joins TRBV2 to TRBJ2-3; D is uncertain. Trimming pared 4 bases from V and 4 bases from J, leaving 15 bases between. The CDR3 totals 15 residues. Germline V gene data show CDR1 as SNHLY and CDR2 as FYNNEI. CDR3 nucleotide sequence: TGTGCCAGCAGTGCCCAGACACCCGGGCCAGATACGCAGTATTTT. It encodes CASSAQTPGPDTQYF.

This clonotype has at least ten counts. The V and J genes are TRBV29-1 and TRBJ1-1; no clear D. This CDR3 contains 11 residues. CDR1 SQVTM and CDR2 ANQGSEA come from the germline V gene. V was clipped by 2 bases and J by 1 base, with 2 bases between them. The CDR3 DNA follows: TGCAGCGTTGAAACGAACACTGAAGCTTTCTTT. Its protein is CSVETNTEAFF.

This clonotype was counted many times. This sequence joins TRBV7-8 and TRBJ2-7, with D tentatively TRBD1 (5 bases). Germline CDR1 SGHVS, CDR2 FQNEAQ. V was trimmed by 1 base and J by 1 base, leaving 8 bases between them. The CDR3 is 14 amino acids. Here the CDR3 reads CASSLGPGSYEQYF. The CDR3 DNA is TGTGCCAGCAGCTTAGGGCCAGGGTCCTACGAGCAGTACTTC.

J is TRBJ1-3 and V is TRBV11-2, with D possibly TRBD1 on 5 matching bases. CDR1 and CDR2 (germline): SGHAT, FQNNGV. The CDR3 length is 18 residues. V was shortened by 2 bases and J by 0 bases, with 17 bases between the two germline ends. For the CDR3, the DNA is TGTGCCAGCAGCTTATTGGTTTGGGGGACCGACTCTGGAAACACCATATATTTT. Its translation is CASSLLVWGTDSGNTIYF.

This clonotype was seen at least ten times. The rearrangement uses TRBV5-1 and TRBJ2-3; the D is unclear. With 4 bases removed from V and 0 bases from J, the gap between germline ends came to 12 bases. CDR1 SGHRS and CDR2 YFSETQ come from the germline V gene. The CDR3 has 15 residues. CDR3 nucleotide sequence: TGCGCCAGCAGCCTAGAATACTGGAGCACAGATACGCAGTATTTT. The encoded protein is CASSLEYWSTDTQYF.

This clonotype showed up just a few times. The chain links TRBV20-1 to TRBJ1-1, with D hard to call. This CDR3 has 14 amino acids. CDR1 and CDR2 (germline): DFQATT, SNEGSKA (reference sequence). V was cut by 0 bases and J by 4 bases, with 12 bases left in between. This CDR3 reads CSARDRGVGTEAFF. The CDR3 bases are TGCAGTGCTAGAGATCGTGGGGTGGGCACTGAAGCTTTCTTT.